This T cell receptor beta chain was identified during a study of monozygotic twins with inflammatory bowel disease. Study outcomes and limitations: IBD patients exhibited fewer clonotypes shared with other individuals than healthy twins, particularly with disease activity.

Every TCR library consumed about 3,500 ng of total RNA. UMIs that had a 6-nucleotide sample barcode were put in using template switching. TCRdb re-analyzed the 5' RACE reads; it lists each CDR3 protein once, without DNA. The table lists some 330,000 distinct CDR3 sequences. The CDR3 loop spans 14 amino acids. Germline CDR1 is LGHNA and CDR2 is YSLEER. Turning to this clonotype: Antigen specificity is unknown.

This TCR derives from a human donor with ulcerative colitis or Crohn's disease, or a healthy co-twin of an affected twin (not recorded which). Sequencing was carried out using blood. The V call is TRBV4-3, the J call TRBJ2-7; TCRdb names TRBD1, which stays unverified in the absence of DNA. CDR3 sequence: CASSQRTGGNEQYF.